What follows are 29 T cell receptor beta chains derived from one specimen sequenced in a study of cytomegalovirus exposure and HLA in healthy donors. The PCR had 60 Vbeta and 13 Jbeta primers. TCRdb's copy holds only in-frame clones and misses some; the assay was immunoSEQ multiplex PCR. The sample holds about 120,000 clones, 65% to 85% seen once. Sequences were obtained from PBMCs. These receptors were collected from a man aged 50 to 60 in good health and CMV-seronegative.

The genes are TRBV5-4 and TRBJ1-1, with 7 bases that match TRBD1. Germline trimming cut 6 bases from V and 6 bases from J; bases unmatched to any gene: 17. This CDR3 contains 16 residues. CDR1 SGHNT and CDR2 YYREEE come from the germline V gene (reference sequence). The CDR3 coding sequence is TGTGCCAGCACCCATAACGACAGGGCGGGGTACGCTGAAGCTTTCTTT. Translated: CASTHNDRAGYAEAFF.

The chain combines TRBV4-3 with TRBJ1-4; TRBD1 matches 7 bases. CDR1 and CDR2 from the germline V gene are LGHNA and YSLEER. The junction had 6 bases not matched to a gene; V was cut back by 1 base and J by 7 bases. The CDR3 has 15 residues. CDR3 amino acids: CASSQASGTVEKLFF. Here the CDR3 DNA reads TGCGCCAGCAGCCAAGCCTCCGGGACAGTTGAAAAACTGTTTTTT.

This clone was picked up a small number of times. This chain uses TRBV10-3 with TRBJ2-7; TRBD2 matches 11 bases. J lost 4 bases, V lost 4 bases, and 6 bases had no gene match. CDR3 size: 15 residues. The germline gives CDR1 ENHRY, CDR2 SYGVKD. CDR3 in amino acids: CAISAIAGGVYEQYF. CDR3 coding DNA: TGTGCCATCAGTGCCATAGCGGGGGGGGTGTACGAGCAGTACTTC.

CDR3 region: CASSLVSGQGVEKLFF. The CDR3 coding sequence is TGTGCCAGCAGTTTAGTATCGGGACAGGGGGTGGAAAAACTGTTTTTT. This chain links TRBV27 with TRBJ1-4, with TRBD1 matching 11 bases. Trimming at V came to 2 bases and at J to 8 bases, leaving 7 bases not matched to a gene. Germline loops: CDR1 MNHEY, CDR2 SMNVEV (reference sequence). This CDR3 has 16 amino acids.

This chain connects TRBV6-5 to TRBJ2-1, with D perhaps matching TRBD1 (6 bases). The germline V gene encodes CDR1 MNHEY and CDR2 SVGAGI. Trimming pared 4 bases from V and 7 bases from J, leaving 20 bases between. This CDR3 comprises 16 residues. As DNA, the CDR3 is TGTGCCAGCAGTTCCCCCAGGGGTCCATCTGGGAATGAGCAGTTCTTC. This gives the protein CASSSPRGPSGNEQFF.

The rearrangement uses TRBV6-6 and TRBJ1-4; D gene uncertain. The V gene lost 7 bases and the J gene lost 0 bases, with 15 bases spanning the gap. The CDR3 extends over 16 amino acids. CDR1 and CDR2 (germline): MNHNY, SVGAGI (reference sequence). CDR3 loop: CASTDSISATNEKLFF. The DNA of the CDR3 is TGTGCCAGCACCGACTCTATCTCTGCAACTAATGAAAAACTGTTTTTT.

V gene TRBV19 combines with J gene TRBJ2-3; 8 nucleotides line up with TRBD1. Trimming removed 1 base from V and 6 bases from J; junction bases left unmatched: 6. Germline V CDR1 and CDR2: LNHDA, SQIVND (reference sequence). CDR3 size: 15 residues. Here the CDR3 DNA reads TGTGCCAGTAGTATAGGGGCAGGGGGCTTGGATACGCAGTATTTT. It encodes CASSIGAGGLDTQYF. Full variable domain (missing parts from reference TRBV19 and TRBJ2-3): DGGITQSPKYLFRKEGQNVTLSCEQNLNHDAMYWYRQDPGQGLRLIYYSQIVNDFQKGDIAEGYSVSREKKESFPLTVTSAQKNPTAFYLCASSIGAGGLDTQYFGPGTRLTVL.

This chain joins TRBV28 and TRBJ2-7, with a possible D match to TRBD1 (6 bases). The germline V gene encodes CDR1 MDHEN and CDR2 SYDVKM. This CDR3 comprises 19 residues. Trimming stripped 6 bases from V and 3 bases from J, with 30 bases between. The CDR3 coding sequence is TGTGCCAGCAGCACGCCCCCCGGGACAAGGCACACGGGACACTACGAGCAGTACTTC. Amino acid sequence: CASSTPPGTRHTGHYEQYF.

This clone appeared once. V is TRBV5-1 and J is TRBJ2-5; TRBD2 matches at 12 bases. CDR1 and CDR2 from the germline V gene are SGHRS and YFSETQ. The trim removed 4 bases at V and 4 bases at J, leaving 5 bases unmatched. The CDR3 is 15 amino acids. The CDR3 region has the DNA TGCGCCAGCAGCCCGGGACTAGCGGGCTTAGAGACCCAGTACTTC. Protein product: CASSPGLAGLETQYF.

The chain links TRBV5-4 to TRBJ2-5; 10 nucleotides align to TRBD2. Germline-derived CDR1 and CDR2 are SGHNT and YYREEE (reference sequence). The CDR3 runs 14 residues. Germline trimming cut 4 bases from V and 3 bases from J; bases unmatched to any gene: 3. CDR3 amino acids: CASSPGLAEETQYF. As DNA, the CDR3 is TGTGCCAGCAGCCCAGGACTAGCGGAAGAGACCCAGTACTTC.

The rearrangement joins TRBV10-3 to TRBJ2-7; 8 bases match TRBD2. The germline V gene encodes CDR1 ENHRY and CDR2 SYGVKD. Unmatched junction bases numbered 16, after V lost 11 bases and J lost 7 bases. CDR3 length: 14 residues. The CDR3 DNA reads TGTGCCTCCCGGAGCGCGGGAGGCTTTAGGGAGCAGTACTTC. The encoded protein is CASRSAGGFREQYF.

CDR3 sequence reads: CASSSGGYRYNEQFF. The CDR3 region has the DNA TGTGCCAGTAGTTCGGGAGGGTATCGTTACAATGAGCAGTTCTTC. This chain connects TRBV19 to TRBJ2-1; 8 bases align to TRBD2. From germline, CDR1 is LNHDA and CDR2 SQIVND (reference sequence). CDR3 length equals 15 residues. Trimming cost V 5 bases and J 4 bases; bases outside gene matches: 7.

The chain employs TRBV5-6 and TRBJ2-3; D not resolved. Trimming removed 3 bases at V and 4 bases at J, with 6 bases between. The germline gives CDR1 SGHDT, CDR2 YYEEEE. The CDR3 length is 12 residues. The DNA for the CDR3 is TGTGCCAGCAGCTGGCCTGCAGATACGCAGTATTTT. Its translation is CASSWPADTQYF.

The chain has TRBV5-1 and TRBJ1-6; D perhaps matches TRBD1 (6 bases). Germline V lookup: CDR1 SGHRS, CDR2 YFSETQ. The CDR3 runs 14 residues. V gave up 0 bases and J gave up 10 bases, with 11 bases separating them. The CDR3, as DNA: TGCGCCAGCAGCTTGGACAGGGCGGTCTCACCCCTCCACTTT. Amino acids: CASSLDRAVSPLHF.

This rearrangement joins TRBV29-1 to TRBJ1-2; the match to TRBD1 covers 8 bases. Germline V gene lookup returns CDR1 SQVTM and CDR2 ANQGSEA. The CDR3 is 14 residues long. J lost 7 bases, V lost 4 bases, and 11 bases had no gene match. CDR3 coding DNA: TGCAGCGTTGGGCCCCTTCAGGGGGCAAGTGGCTACACCTTC. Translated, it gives CSVGPLQGASGYTF.

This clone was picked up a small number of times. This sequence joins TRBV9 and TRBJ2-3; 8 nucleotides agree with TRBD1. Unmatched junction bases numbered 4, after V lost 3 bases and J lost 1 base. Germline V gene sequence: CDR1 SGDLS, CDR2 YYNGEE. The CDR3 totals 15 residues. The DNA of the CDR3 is TGTGCCAGCAGCGCACAGGGGGTCGGCACAGATACGCAGTATTTT. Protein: CASSAQGVGTDTQYF.

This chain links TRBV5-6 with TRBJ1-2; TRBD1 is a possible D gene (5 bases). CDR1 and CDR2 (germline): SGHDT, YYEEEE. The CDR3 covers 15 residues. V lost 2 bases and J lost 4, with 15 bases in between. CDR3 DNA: TGTGCCAGCAGCTTCTGGGGCGTCGGGGGCTATGGCTACACCTTC. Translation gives CASSFWGVGGYGYTF.

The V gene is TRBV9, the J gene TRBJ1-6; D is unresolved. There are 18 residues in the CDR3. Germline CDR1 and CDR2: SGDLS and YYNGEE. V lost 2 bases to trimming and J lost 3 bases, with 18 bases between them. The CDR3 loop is CASSVLPLTSDYNSPLHF. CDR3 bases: TGTGCCAGCAGCGTTCTCCCGCTGACATCGGACTATAATTCACCCCTCCACTTT.

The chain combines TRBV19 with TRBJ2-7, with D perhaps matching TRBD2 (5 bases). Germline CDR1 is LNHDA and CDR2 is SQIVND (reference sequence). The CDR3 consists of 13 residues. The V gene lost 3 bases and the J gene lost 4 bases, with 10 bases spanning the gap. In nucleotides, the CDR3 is TGTGCCAGTAGTATGCCCCCGGGGTACGAGCAGTACTTC. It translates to CASSMPPGYEQYF.

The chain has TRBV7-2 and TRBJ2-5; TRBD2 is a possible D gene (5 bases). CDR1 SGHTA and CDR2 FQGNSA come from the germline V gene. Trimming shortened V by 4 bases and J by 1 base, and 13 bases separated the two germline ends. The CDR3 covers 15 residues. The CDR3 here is CASSSYSAVQETQYF. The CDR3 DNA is TGTGCCAGCAGCTCATATAGCGCAGTCCAAGAGACCCAGTACTTC.

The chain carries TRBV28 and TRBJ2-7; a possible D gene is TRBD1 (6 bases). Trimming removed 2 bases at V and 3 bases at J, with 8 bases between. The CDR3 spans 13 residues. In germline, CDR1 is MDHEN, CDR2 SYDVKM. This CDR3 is CASSLGTFYEQYF. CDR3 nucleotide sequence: TGTGCCAGCAGTTTAGGGACATTCTACGAGCAGTACTTC.

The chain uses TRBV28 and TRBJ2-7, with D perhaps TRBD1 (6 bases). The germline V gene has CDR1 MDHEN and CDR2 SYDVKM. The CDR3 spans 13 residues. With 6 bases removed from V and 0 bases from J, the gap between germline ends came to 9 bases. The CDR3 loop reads CASRGDTSYEQYF. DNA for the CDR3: TGTGCCAGCAGGGGGGACACCTCCTACGAGCAGTACTTC.

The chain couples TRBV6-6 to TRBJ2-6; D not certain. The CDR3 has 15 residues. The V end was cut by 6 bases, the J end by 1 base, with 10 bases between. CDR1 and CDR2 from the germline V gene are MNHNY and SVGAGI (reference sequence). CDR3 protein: CASSLPWSGANVLTF. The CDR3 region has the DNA TGTGCCAGCAGCCTACCCTGGTCTGGGGCCAACGTCCTGACTTTC.

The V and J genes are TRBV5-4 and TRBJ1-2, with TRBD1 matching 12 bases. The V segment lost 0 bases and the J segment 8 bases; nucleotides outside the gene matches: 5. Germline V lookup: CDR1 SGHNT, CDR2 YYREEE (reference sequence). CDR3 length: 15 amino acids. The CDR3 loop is CASSLVGTGGGGYTF. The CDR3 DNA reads TGTGCCAGCAGCTTGGTGGGGACAGGGGGCGGCGGCTACACCTTC.

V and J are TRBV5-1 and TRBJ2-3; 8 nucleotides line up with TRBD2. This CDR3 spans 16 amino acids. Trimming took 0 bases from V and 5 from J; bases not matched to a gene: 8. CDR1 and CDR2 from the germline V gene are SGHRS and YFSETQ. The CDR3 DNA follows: TGCGCCAGCAGCTTGGGGCTGGGGCTAGCGGGAGATACGCAGTATTTT. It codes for CASSLGLGLAGDTQYF.

In DNA form, the CDR3 reads TGTGCCAGCAGCTTATCGGTGGGAAGGGAGGAGACCCAGTACTTC. Amino acids: CASSLSVGREETQYF. The chain is built from TRBV7-2 and TRBJ2-5, with D possibly being TRBD2 (5 bases). The length of the CDR3 is 15 residues. In germline, CDR1 is SGHTA, CDR2 FQGNSA. V shed 2 bases and J shed 5 bases, with 15 bases lying between them.

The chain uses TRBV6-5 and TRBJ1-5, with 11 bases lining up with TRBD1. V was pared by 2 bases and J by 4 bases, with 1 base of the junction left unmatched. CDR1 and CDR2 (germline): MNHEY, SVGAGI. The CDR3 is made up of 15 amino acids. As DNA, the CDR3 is TGTGCCAGCAGTTACGGACAGGGGGCTAATCAGCCCCAGCATTTT. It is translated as CASSYGQGANQPQHF.

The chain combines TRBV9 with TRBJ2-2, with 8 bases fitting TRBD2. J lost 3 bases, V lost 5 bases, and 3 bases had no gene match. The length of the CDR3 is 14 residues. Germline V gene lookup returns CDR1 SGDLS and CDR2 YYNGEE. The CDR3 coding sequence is TGTGCCAGCAGGGGACTAGTGGACACCGGGGAGCTGTTTTTT. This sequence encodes CASRGLVDTGELFF.

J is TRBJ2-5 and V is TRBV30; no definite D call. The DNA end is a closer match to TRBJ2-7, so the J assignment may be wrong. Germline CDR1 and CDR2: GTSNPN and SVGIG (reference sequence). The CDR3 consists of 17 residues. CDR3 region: CAWSVLFRGFGSYEQYF. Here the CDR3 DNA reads TGTGCCTGGAGTGTACTGTTCCGAGGCTTCGGATCCTACGAGCAGTACTTC.